This entry lists 13 T cell receptor beta chains sequenced from one sample in a study of blood T cells in healthy people across ages. For the second PCR, which ran for about 7 to 11 cycles, a sample-barcoded 5' primer and a J-beta primer mix were used. TCRdb itself ran the 5' RACE reads through MiXCR, one entry per CDR3 protein. Here the sample spans 1 million to 1.2 million distinct CDR3 sequences, 35% to 45% being singletons. The sequencing sample was made of blood. The origin of the receptors is a man between 18 and 35 years old in good health.

A note on this clonotype: A read error may account for a junction end that differs from germline. J is TRBJ2-3 and V is TRBV10-3; TRBD2 matches at 7 bases. This CDR3 comprises 14 residues. Germline V gives CDR1 ENHRY, CDR2 SYGVKD. CDR3 amino acids: CASSSDREVYTQYF. The DNA of the CDR3 is TGTGCCAGCAGTTCGGACCGGGAGGTGTATACGCAGTATTTT.

This clonotype was seen a handful of times. A much more abundant neighbour one base away suggests this may be a read error. The chain carries TRBV4-1 and TRBJ1-4; D is uncertain. The CDR3 consists of 16 residues. Germline V gene lookup returns CDR1 MGHRA and CDR2 YSYEKL. In DNA form, the CDR3 reads TGCGCCAGGAGCCAAGAAATGAGTCCCACCGGTGAAAAACTGTTTTTT. This translates into CARSQEMSPTGEKLFF.

This clonotype showed up just a few times. The rearrangement links TRBV6-6 to TRBJ1-2; TRBD1 agrees at 7 bases. CDR1 is MNHNY and CDR2 is SVGAGI in the germline V gene (reference sequence). The V and J ends lost 2 bases and 2 bases, in that order; junction bases with no gene match: 5. This CDR3 spans 15 amino acids. The CDR3 sequence is CASSYATGSNYGYTF. The CDR3 nucleotides are TGTGCCAGCAGTTACGCGACAGGGTCCAACTATGGCTACACCTTC.

This chain uses TRBV6-5 with TRBJ1-1; the D is unclear. This CDR3 comprises 13 residues. Germline V gives CDR1 MNHEY, CDR2 SVGAGI. Trimming shortened V by 11 bases and J by 1 base, and 14 bases separated the two germline ends. The CDR3 loop is CASSDRQNTEAFF. CDR3 nucleotides: TGTGCCTCCTCAGACCGGCAGAACACTGAAGCTTTCTTT.

The genes are TRBV20-1 and TRBJ2-1, with TRBD1 matching 8 bases. Germline-derived CDR1 and CDR2 are DFQATT and SNEGSKA (reference sequence). The CDR3 is 16 amino acids. V gave up 2 bases and J gave up 0 bases; unmatched junction bases: 6. This chain's CDR3 is CSARRQGPSSYNEQFF. The CDR3 DNA is TGCAGTGCTAGACGACAGGGGCCCAGCTCCTACAATGAGCAGTTCTTC.

The chain couples TRBV12-3 or TRBV12-4 to TRBJ1-1; no reliable D call. With 7 bases removed from V and 4 bases from J, the gap between germline ends came to 19 bases. The CDR3 is 15 residues long. CDR3 in DNA: TGTGCCAGCACCACTTCGAGGGAAATCGGCACTGAAGCTTTCTTT. Protein sequence: CASTTSREIGTEAFF.

The chain uses TRBV20-1 and TRBJ2-1; D not resolved. Trimming stripped 6 bases from V and 13 bases from J, with 25 bases between. The CDR3 sequence is 14 residues long. In germline, CDR1 is DFQATT, CDR2 SNEGSKA (reference sequence). CDR3 bases: TGCAGTGCCCGAGAGAACTCTTTTCAAGAGACCCAGTTCTTC. Translated, it gives CSARENSFQETQFF.

The chain couples TRBV20-1 to TRBJ2-3; D unclear. The V gene lost 6 bases and the J gene lost 1 base, with 17 bases spanning the gap. Germline CDR1 is DFQATT and CDR2 is SNEGSKA (reference sequence). This CDR3 contains 15 residues. The DNA for the CDR3 is TGCAGTGCCACCCTTGGCGAAATTGGCACAGATACGCAGTATTTT. It encodes CSATLGEIGTDTQYF.

Details on this clonotype: A read error may explain this, as a much larger clone is one base away. The chain combines TRBV27 with TRBJ2-1, with a tentative D call TRBD2 (6 bases). The CDR3 is 16 residues long. The germline V and J ends were trimmed by 4 bases and 9 bases, with 22 bases remaining between them. CDR1 MNHEY and CDR2 SMNVEV come from the germline V gene (reference sequence). The CDR3 DNA follows: TGTGCCAGCAGTTGGTCAGACGGGGAGGCTAACAGTGAGCAGTTCTTC. This gives the protein CASSWSDGEANSEQFF.

The chain recombines TRBV6-2 or TRBV6-3 with TRBJ1-5; TRBD1 matches at 8 bases. J lost 6 bases, V lost 8 bases, and 12 bases had no gene match. The CDR3 sequence is 15 residues long. CDR1 is MNHEY and CDR2 is SVGEGT in the germline V gene. CDR3 in amino acids: CASSSPRTGPQPQHF. The CDR3 coding sequence is TGTGCCAGCTCAAGCCCCCGGACAGGGCCTCAGCCCCAGCATTTT.

This chain links TRBV20-1 with TRBJ1-5; 7 bases are a match to TRBD1. The V segment lost 5 bases and the J segment 4 bases; nucleotides outside the gene matches: 8. The V gene's germline CDR1 is DFQATT and CDR2 SNEGSKA (reference sequence). The length of the CDR3 is 14 residues. The CDR3 spells CSAPDREINQPQHF. DNA of the CDR3: TGCAGTGCTCCCGACAGGGAGATAAATCAGCCCCAGCATTTT.

The sample holds many counts of this clonotype. V and J are TRBV7-2 and TRBJ2-4, with D tentatively TRBD1 (5 bases). In germline, CDR1 is SGHTA, CDR2 FQGNSA. With 0 bases removed from V and 2 bases from J, the gap between germline ends came to 14 bases. CDR3 length: 17 amino acids. CDR3 region: CASSLAAAGLTKNIQYF. In DNA form, the CDR3 reads TGTGCCAGCAGCTTAGCGGCAGCAGGGCTAACCAAAAACATTCAGTACTTC.

This clonotype appeared a few times. For the CDR3, the DNA is TGCAGTGCTAGAGAGGGAGGGAGCTCCTATAATTCACCCCTCCACTTT. It is translated as CSAREGGSSYNSPLHF. The chain employs TRBV20-1 and TRBJ1-6; D gene unclear. The germline gives CDR1 DFQATT, CDR2 SNEGSKA (reference sequence). The CDR3 is made up of 16 amino acids. V lost 0 bases and J lost 0, with 9 bases in between.